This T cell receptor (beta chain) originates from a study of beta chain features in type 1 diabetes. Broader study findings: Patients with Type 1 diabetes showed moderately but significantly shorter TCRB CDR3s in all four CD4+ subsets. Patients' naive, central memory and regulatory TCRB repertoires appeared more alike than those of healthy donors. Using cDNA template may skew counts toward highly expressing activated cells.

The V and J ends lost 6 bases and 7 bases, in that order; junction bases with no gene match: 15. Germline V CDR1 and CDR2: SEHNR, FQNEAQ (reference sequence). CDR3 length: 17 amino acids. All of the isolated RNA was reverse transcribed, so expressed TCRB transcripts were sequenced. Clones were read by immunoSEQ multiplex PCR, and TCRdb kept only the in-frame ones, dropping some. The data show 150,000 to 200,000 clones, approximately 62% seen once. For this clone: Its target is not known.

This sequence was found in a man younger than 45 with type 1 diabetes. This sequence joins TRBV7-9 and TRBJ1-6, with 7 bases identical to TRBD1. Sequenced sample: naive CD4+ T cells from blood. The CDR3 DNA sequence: TGTGCCAGCAGTTCTCGGGGAGGGGGCGAGAAGAATTCACCCCTCCACTTT. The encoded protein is CASSSRGGGEKNSPLHF.